The next 27 T cell receptor beta chains were all read from a single sample in a study of T cell responses to AZD1222 COVID-19 vaccine. The table came from immunoSEQ multiplex PCR; TCRdb's copy has only in-frame clones and leaves some out. This sample carries over 150,000 clones, approximately 93% of them seen once, and the ten largest clones take about 3.5%. This material consisted of peripheral blood, taken 28 days after the second AZD1222 dose. Receptor source: an adult who received the AZD1222 COVID-19 vaccine.

This clone was counted between two and nine times. This chain joins TRBV24-1 and TRBJ2-7; 8 nucleotides align to TRBD1. This CDR3 is 13 amino acids long. V was pared by 5 bases and J by 3 bases, with 2 bases of the junction left unmatched. Germline CDR1 KGHDR, CDR2 SFDVKD. The CDR3 loop is CATSGTGGYEQYF. CDR3 coding DNA: TGTGCCACCAGTGGTACAGGGGGCTACGAGCAGTACTTC.

V usage is TRBV6-5 and J usage is TRBJ2-2, with TRBD1 identical over 7 bases. CDR3 length equals 13 residues. With V trimmed by 5 bases and J by 6 bases, 3 bases remained unmatched. Germline-derived CDR1 and CDR2 are MNHEY and SVGAGI. CDR3 DNA sequence: TGTGCCAGCAGTCCGACAGGGTCCGGGGAGCTGTTTTTT. Residues: CASSPTGSGELFF.

The chain recombines TRBV2 with TRBJ2-2, with 12 nucleotides matching TRBD2. The CDR3 spans 17 residues. V gave up 4 bases and J gave up 4 bases; unmatched junction bases: 7. In germline, CDR1 is SNHLY, CDR2 FYNNEI. The CDR3 region is CASSGLAGGPVTGELFF. The CDR3 DNA follows: TGTGCCAGCAGTGGGCTAGCGGGAGGGCCCGTCACCGGGGAGCTGTTTTTT.

This clone has more than one count but fewer than ten. This chain joins TRBV20-1 and TRBJ1-1; perhaps TRBD1 as D (6 bases). V dropped 3 bases and J dropped 7 bases, with 12 bases sitting between them. From germline, CDR1 is DFQATT and CDR2 SNEGSKA (reference sequence). There are 12 residues in the CDR3. CDR3 coding DNA: TGCAGTGCTAGTCCACGACAGGTTGAAGCTTTCTTT. Encoded protein: CSASPRQVEAFF.

V and J are TRBV19 and TRBJ2-5; D ambiguous. The CDR3 is 11 amino acids. Trimming cost V 8 bases and J 9 bases, with 13 bases left between them. From germline, CDR1 is LNHDA and CDR2 SQIVND (reference sequence). This chain's CDR3 is CASRVGWAQYF. The CDR3 DNA is TGTGCCAGTCGGGTTGGGTGGGCCCAGTACTTC.

A single count supports this clone. An end of the junction does not agree with germline; a read error may underlie this. This sequence joins TRBV6-1 and TRBJ2-3, with D hard to call. This CDR3 has 13 residues. CDR1 is MNHNS, CDR2 SASEGT, per germline. Here the CDR3 reads CASSEMWAETQYF. The CDR3 region has the DNA TGTGCCAGCAGTGAAATGTGGGCAGAGACGCAGTATTTT.

V usage is TRBV6-2 or TRBV6-3 and J usage is TRBJ2-7; 9 bases line up with TRBD1. CDR1 and CDR2 (germline): MNHEY, SVGEGT. This CDR3 spans 12 amino acids. Trimming took 5 bases from V and 6 from J; bases not matched to a gene: 2. The CDR3: CASSRTGVEQYF. Here the CDR3 DNA reads TGTGCCAGCAGTCGGACAGGGGTCGAGCAGTACTTC.

The genes are TRBV9 and TRBJ1-6; D uncertain. The CDR3 spans 12 residues. V was trimmed by 0 bases and J by 14 bases, leaving 9 bases between them. In germline, CDR1 is SGDLS, CDR2 YYNGEE. CDR3 loop: CASSVDREALHF. CDR3 coding DNA: TGTGCCAGCAGCGTAGACAGAGAAGCCCTCCACTTT.

The chain combines TRBV7-9 with TRBJ2-1, with D possibly matching TRBD1 (8 bases). CDR1 SEHNR and CDR2 FQNEAQ come from the germline V gene (reference sequence). V shed 7 bases and J shed 4 bases, with 29 bases lying between them. There are 19 residues in the CDR3. The CDR3 is CASIGLGTGGGLVYNEQFF. CDR3 nucleotide sequence: TGTGCCAGCATTGGGCTGGGGACAGGCGGGGGATTGGTTTACAATGAGCAGTTCTTC.

The chain has TRBV18 and TRBJ2-7; 9 bases match TRBD1. CDR3 length: 15 amino acids. CDR1 is KGHSH and CDR2 is LQKENI in the germline V gene. V dropped 3 bases and J dropped 1; count of bases not matched to a gene: 4. Here the CDR3 reads CASSPGQGGSYEQYF. The CDR3, as DNA: TGTGCCAGCTCACCGGGACAGGGAGGATCCTACGAGCAGTACTTC.

The DNA of the CDR3 is TGTGCCAGCAGCCCTCTTCGCCCGCCGCCTGGGGACAGGGGAGGTTGGGGCTACACCTTC. Encoded protein: CASSPLRPPPGDRGGWGYTF. The chain employs TRBV5-4 and TRBJ1-2; 10 nucleotides line up with TRBD1. Germline CDR1 SGHNT, CDR2 YYREEE (reference sequence). V was pared by 4 bases and J by 8 bases, with 26 bases of the junction left unmatched. This CDR3 has 20 residues. Looking up the rest from reference TRBV5-4 and TRBJ1-2 gives the full variable domain: ETGVTQSPTHLIKTRGQQVTLRCSSQSGHNTVSWYQQALGQGPQFIFQYYREEENGRGNFPPRFSGLQFPNYSSELNVNALELDDSALYLCASSPLRPPPGDRGGWGYTFGSGTRLTVV.

The rearrangement uses TRBV28 and TRBJ1-1, with D hard to call. Germline loops: CDR1 MDHEN, CDR2 SYDVKM. CDR3 size: 12 residues. V was pared by 6 bases and J by 4 bases, with 9 bases between. The CDR3 DNA follows: TGTGCCAGCAGAACAAGTCTCACTGAAGCTTTCTTT. Its protein is CASRTSLTEAFF.

The gene calls are TRBV20-1 and TRBJ2-6, with D uncertain. The CDR3 has 17 residues. Per germline, CDR1 DFQATT and CDR2 SNEGSKA (reference sequence). With 3 bases removed from V and 0 bases from J, the gap between germline ends came to 15 bases. The CDR3 is CSASSVGELSGANVLTF. CDR3 nucleotides: TGCAGTGCTAGTTCGGTTGGGGAACTCTCTGGGGCCAACGTCCTGACTTTC.

The chain couples TRBV7-9 to TRBJ1-3; 8 bases are shared with TRBD1. The germline V gene has CDR1 SEHNR and CDR2 FQNEAQ (reference sequence). V dropped 3 bases and J dropped 6; count of bases not matched to a gene: 7. The CDR3 sequence is 15 residues long. DNA for the CDR3: TGTGCCAGCAGCTTCCAGGGGGCGAGAGTAAACACCATATATTTT. It yields the protein CASSFQGARVNTIYF.

The chain links TRBV19 to TRBJ1-2; D is perhaps TRBD1 (6 bases). V gave up 5 bases and J gave up 2 bases, with 15 bases separating them. Germline V gene sequence: CDR1 LNHDA, CDR2 SQIVND (reference sequence). This CDR3 is 15 amino acids long. Here the CDR3 reads CASSPAGGANYGYTF. CDR3 coding DNA: TGTGCCAGTAGTCCGGCTGGGGGGGCAAACTATGGCTACACCTTC.

The J gene is TRBJ2-4, the V gene TRBV6-2 or TRBV6-3; no firm D call. Germline V gene sequence: CDR1 MNHEY, CDR2 SVGEGT. This CDR3 is 17 amino acids long. Deletions cut 0 bases from V and 0 bases from J, with 12 bases between. In nucleotides, the CDR3 is TGTGCCAGCAGTTACTCGTTAATTTACCTAGCCAAAAACATTCAGTACTTC. It translates to CASSYSLIYLAKNIQYF.

The chain combines TRBV28 with TRBJ2-7; 9 bases match TRBD1. V lost 4 bases, J lost 0 bases, and 7 bases stayed unmatched. The CDR3 extends over 16 amino acids. CDR1 MDHEN and CDR2 SYDVKM come from the germline V gene. The CDR3 DNA reads as TGTGCCAGCAGTTCCCCCGGACAGGGGAGCTCCTACGAGCAGTACTTC. Amino acids: CASSSPGQGSSYEQYF.

This clone showed up just once. J is TRBJ1-5 and V is TRBV29-1; D call uncertain. The germline V and J ends were trimmed by 6 bases and 0 bases, with 18 bases remaining between them. This CDR3 is built from 16 residues. The germline V gene encodes CDR1 SQVTM and CDR2 ANQGSEA. This CDR3 reads CSVAILGGDSNQPQHF. CDR3 DNA sequence: TGCAGCGTCGCGATCCTGGGAGGAGATAGCAATCAGCCCCAGCATTTT.

The V call is TRBV10-3, the J call TRBJ2-1; TRBD1 is a possible D gene (7 bases). V was shortened by 6 bases and J by 6 bases, with 18 bases between the two germline ends. The CDR3 runs 15 residues. Germline V gene sequence: CDR1 ENHRY, CDR2 SYGVKD. The CDR3 loop reads CAIREGAPTSNEQFF. The CDR3 region has the DNA TGTGCCATCAGGGAGGGGGCTCCTACGTCCAATGAGCAGTTCTTC.

V usage is TRBV28 and J usage is TRBJ2-7; D is uncertain. V lost 3 bases to trimming and J lost 3 bases, with 9 bases between them. This CDR3 contains 13 residues. Germline V gene data show CDR1 as MDHEN and CDR2 as SYDVKM. The CDR3 reads CASSLLSLYEQYF. The CDR3 DNA is TGTGCCAGCAGTTTGTTGAGTCTCTACGAGCAGTACTTC.

The chain has TRBV27 and TRBJ2-7, with 13 bases matching TRBD2. Germline CDR1 MNHEY, CDR2 SMNVEV (reference sequence). V lost 4 bases to trimming and J lost 6 bases; unmatched junction nucleotides: 6. CDR3 size: 15 residues. The CDR3 region has the DNA TGTGCCAGCAGTTCCGGGACTAGCGGGGAGGGCGAGCAGTACTTC. Protein product: CASSSGTSGEGEQYF.

The rearrangement joins TRBV5-1 to TRBJ2-1, with 11 bases identical to TRBD2. CDR3 length: 18 residues. With V trimmed by 2 bases and J by 0 bases, 7 bases remained unmatched. Per the germline V gene, CDR1 is SGHRS and CDR2 is YFSETQ. CDR3 bases: TGCGCCAGCAGCTTTTGGCCTAGCGGGAGGAGCTCCTACAATGAGCAGTTCTTC. Protein sequence: CASSFWPSGRSSYNEQFF.

The chain employs TRBV7-9 and TRBJ1-1; D gene uncertain. Trimming took off 2 bases at V and 4 bases at J, with 8 bases between the two ends. The length of the CDR3 is 13 residues. The germline gives CDR1 SEHNR, CDR2 FQNEAQ (reference sequence). CDR3 region: CASSLQTGTEAFF. CDR3 coding DNA: TGTGCCAGCAGCTTACAGACGGGCACTGAAGCTTTCTTT. Full variable domain (missing parts from reference TRBV7-9 and TRBJ1-1): DTGVSQNPRHKITKRGQNVTFRCDPISEHNRLYWYRQTLGQGPEFLTYFQNEAQLEKSRLLSDRFSAERPKGSFSTLEIQRTEQGDSAMYLCASSLQTGTEAFFGQGTRLTVV.

The rearrangement uses TRBV7-2 and TRBJ2-1; tentative D call: TRBD1 (6 bases). The CDR3 runs 14 residues. Germline V gene sequence: CDR1 SGHTA, CDR2 FQGNSA. V lost 2 bases and J 4 bases, leaving 9 bases between the germline ends. In DNA, the CDR3 is TGTGCCAGCAGCTTAATGACAGGTTACAATGAGCAGTTCTTC. As protein: CASSLMTGYNEQFF.

The V and J genes are TRBV9 and TRBJ1-2, with 8 bases lining up with TRBD1. CDR3 length: 15 residues. The V gene's germline CDR1 is SGDLS and CDR2 YYNGEE. V lost 5 bases and J lost 4; bases outside the gene matches: 10. CDR3 loop: CASRSGKDRAYGYTF. CDR3 sequence (DNA): TGTGCCAGCAGATCCGGCAAGGACAGGGCCTATGGCTACACCTTC. The whole variable domain, remainder taken from reference TRBV9 and TRBJ1-2, is DSGVTQTPKHLITATGQRVTLRCSPRSGDLSVYWYQQSLDQGLQFLIQYYNGEERAKGNILERFSAQQFPDLHSELNLSSLELGDSALYFCASRSGKDRAYGYTFGSGTRLTVV.

In this sample, this clone turned up once. The chain links TRBV6-5 to TRBJ1-6; D unclear. The CDR3 covers 11 residues. CDR1 is MNHEY and CDR2 is SVGAGI in the germline V gene. The V end lost 4 bases, the J end lost 14 bases, and 9 bases lay between the germline ends. The CDR3: CASSFGGTLHF. In DNA, the CDR3 is TGTGCCAGCAGTTTCGGCGGAACCCTCCACTTT.

V is TRBV15 and J is TRBJ1-1; 8 bases match TRBD1. V trimming: 5 bases; J trimming: 4 bases; junction bases outside the gene matches: 3. Germline-derived CDR1 and CDR2 are LNHNV and YYDKDF (reference sequence). This CDR3 region has 13 residues. The CDR3 protein is CATSQTGGTEAFF. DNA for the CDR3: TGTGCCACCAGCCAAACAGGGGGCACTGAAGCTTTCTTT. Combining the CDR3 with reference TRBV15 and TRBJ1-1 gives the whole variable domain DAMVIQNPRYQVTQFGKPVTLSCSQTLNHNVMYWYQQKSSQAPKLLFHYYDKDFNNEADTPDNFQSRRPNTSFCFLDIRSPGLGDTAMYLCATSQTGGTEAFFGQGTRLTVV.